The clone carrying this T cell receptor beta chain has a count of ten or more. Its antigen remains unidentified. Construction of TCR beta libraries relied on iRepertoire HTBI primers and on Arm-PCR targeting CDR3 regions. One entry per CDR3 protein, called by TCRdb with MiXCR from the multiplex PCR reads. The sample has 400,000 to 450,000 distinct CDR3 sequences; more than 12% are singletons. These data belong to a study of regulatory T cells in long-lasting Graves disease. Points from the study as a whole: Between persistent patients, 2,500 to 3,500 public clonotypes were shared, exceeding the roughly 1,000 shared between new patients.

This sample's time point: newly diagnosed GD, antithyroid drugs for less than 3 months. From RNA extracted from PBMCs, the TCR library was made. Patients met American Thyroid Association criteria for Graves' disease. This sample was also put to use in a study of T cells in Graves' hyperthyroidism and ophthalmopathy.

This sample comprised peripheral blood mononuclear cells (PBMCs), obtained at new diagnosis, from a patient treated with antithyroid drugs. The source is a woman in her 30s with Graves disease.

CDR3 coding DNA: TGTGCCAGCAGCGCCCCGAGCGGGGAGCTGTTTTTT. Translated, it gives CASSAPSGELFF. The chain links TRBV11-3 to TRBJ2-2; D unresolved. The germline V gene has CDR1 SGHNT and CDR2 YENEEA. This CDR3 region has 12 residues. Trimming stripped 5 bases from V and 7 bases from J, with 8 bases between.